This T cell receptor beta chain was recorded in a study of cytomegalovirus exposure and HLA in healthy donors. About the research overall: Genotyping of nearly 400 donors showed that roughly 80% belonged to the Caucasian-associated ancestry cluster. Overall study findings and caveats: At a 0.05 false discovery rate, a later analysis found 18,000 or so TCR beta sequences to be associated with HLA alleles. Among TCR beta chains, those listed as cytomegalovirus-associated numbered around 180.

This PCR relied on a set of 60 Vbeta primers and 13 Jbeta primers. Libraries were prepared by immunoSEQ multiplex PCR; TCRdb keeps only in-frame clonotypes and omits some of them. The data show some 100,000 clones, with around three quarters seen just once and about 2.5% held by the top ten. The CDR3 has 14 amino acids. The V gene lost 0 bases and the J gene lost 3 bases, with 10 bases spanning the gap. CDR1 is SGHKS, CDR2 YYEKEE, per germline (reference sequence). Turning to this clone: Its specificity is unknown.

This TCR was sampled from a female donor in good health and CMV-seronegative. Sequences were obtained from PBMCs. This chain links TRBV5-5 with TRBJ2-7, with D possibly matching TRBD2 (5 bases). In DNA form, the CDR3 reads TGTGCCAGCAGCTTGGGGTCGGGATTCTACGAGCAGTACTTC. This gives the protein CASSLGSGFYEQYF.